This paragraph covers one T cell receptor (beta chain) sequence. Antigen specificity is unknown. The study drew all its donors from Caucasian adults living in Nashville, Tennessee. Naive CD4+ cells were CD45RA-selected; the remaining cells were memory. The record originates from a study of shared clonotypes between healthy human individuals. Across the whole study: CD4 naive and CD4 memory each took three plates per donor, while CD8 naive took two and CD8 memory one.

Method: immunoSEQ multiplex PCR; TCRdb's copy keeps in-frame clones and lacks some. The sample has about 2.3 million clones; approximately 95% are singletons. Germline assignment: CDR1 MNHNY and CDR2 SVGAGI (reference sequence). Trimming removed 6 bases at V and 0 bases at J, with 9 bases between. CDR3 length equals 14 residues. General observations from the study: Between four donors, naive CD4 clonotypes were shared at a level of approximately 5%.

V usage is TRBV6-6 and J usage is TRBJ1-3; D not certain. The sequence was obtained from a man between 18 and 35 years old in good health. Some clones in this sample may be carry-over from other donors' samples. Sequenced material: naive CD4+ T cells from PBMCs. This sample's subset: CD45RA+ positively selected. The CDR3 bases are TGTGCCAGCAGCTCACACGCCTCTGGAAACACCATATATTTT. Its protein is CASSSHASGNTIYF.